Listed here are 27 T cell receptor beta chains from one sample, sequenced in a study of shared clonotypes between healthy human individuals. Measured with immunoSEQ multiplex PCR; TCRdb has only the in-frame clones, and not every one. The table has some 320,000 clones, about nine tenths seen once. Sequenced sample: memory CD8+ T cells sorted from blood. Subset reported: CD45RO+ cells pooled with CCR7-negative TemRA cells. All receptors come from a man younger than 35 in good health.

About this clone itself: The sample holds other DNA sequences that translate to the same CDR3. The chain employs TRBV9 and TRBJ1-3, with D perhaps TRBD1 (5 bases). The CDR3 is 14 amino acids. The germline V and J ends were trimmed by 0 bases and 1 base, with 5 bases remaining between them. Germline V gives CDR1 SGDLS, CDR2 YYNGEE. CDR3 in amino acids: CASSVAGSGNTIYF. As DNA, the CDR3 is TGTGCCAGCAGCGTAGCAGGGTCTGGAAACACCATATATTTT.

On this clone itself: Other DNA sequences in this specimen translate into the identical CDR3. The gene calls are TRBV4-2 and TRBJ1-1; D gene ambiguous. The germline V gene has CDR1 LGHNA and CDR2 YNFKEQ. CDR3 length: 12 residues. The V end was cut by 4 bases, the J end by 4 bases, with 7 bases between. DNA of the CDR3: TGTGCCAGCAGCCCGGGCGGCACTGAAGCTTTCTTT. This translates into CASSPGGTEAFF.

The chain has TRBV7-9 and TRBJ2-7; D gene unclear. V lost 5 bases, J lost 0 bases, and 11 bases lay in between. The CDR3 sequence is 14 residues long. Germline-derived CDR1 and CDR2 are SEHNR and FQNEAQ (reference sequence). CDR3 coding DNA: TGTGCCAGCAGCCCTCCGGGCCACTCCTACGAGCAGTACTTC. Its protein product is CASSPPGHSYEQYF.

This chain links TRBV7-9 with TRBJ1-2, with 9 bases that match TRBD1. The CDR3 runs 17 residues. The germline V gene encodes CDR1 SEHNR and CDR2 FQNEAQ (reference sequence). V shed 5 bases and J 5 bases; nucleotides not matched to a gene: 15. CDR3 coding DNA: TGTGCCAGCAGCCCTCGGTTTATATATGGACAGGGGTATGGCTACACCTTC. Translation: CASSPRFIYGQGYGYTF.

CDR3 loop: CASSLMGQGKRNYGYTF. In DNA, the CDR3 is TGTGCCAGCAGCTTAATGGGTCAGGGTAAAAGGAACTATGGCTACACCTTC. V is TRBV7-9 and J is TRBJ1-2; D is possibly TRBD1 (5 bases). Trimming stripped 2 bases from V and 2 bases from J, with 18 bases between. Germline-derived CDR1 and CDR2 are SEHNR and FQNEAQ (reference sequence). This CDR3 has 17 residues.

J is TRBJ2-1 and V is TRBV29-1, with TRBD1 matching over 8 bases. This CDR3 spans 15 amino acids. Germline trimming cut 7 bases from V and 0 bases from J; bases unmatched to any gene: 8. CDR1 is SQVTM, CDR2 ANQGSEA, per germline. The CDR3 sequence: CSALTGASSYNEQFF. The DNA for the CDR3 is TGCAGCGCCCTGACAGGGGCTAGCTCCTACAATGAGCAGTTCTTC.

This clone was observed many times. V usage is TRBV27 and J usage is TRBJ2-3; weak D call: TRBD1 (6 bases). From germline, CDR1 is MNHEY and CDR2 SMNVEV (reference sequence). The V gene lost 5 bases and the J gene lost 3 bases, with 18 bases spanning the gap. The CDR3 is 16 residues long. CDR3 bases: TGTGCCAGCAGTCCCTACGGTGGGGGCCAGACAGATACGCAGTATTTT. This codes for CASSPYGGGQTDTQYF.

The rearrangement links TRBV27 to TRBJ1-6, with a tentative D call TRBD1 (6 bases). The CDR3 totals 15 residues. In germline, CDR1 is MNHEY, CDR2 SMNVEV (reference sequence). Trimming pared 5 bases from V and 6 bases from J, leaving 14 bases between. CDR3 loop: CASSTKGESNSPLHF. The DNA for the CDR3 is TGTGCCAGCAGTACAAAGGGGGAAAGTAATTCACCCCTCCACTTT.

This chain's CDR3 is CASSEEGWTEAFF. The DNA for the CDR3 is TGTGCCAGCAGTGAAGAGGGGTGGACTGAAGCTTTCTTT. The chain joins TRBV2 to TRBJ1-1, with D tentatively TRBD1 (5 bases). The CDR3 is made up of 13 amino acids. V was clipped by 1 base and J by 5 bases, with 8 bases between them. CDR1 is SNHLY, CDR2 FYNNEI, per germline.

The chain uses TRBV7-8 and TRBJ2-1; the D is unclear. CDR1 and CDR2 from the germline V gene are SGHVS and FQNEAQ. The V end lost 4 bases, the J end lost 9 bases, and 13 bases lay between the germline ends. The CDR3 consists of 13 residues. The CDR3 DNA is TGTGCCAGCAGCTCCCTAACGCAGTCTGAGCAGTTCTTC. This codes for CASSSLTQSEQFF. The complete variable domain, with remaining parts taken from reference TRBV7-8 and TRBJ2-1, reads GAGVSQSPRYKVAKRGQDVALRCDPISGHVSLFWYQQALGQGPEFLTYFQNEAQLDKSGLPSDRFFAERPEGSVSTLKIQRTQQEDSAVYLCASSSLTQSEQFFGPGTRLTVL.

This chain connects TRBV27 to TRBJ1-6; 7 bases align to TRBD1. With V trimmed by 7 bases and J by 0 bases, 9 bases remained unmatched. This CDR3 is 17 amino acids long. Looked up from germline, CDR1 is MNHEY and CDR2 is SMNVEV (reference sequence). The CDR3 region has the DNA TGTGCCAGCACCGCGGGACAGTTCGCCTCCTATAATTCACCCCTCCACTTT. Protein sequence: CASTAGQFASYNSPLHF.

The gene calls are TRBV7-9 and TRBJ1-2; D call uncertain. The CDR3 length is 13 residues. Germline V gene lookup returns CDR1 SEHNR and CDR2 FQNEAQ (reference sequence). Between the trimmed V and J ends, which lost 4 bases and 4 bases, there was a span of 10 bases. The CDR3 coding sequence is TGTGCCAGCAGCTCAGAGGGTGGCTATGGCTACACCTTC. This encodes CASSSEGGYGYTF.

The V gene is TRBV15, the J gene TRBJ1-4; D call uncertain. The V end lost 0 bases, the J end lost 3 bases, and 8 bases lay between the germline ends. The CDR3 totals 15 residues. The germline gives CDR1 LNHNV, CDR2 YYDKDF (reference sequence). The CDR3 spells CATSRERASNEKLFF. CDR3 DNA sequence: TGTGCCACCAGCAGAGAAAGGGCGTCTAATGAAAAACTGTTTTTT.

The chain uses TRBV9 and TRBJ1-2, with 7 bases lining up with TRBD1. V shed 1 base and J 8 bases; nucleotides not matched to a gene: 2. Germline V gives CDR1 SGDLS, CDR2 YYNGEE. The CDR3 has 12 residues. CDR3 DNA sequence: TGTGCCAGCAGCGTACAAGGGGGCGGCTACACCTTC. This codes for CASSVQGGGYTF.

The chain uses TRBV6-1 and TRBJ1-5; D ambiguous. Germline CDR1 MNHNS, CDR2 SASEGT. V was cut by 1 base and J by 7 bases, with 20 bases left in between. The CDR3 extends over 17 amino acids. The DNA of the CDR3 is TGTGCCAGCAGTGAAGTACATGCATTGACGACGGGGCAGCCCCAGCATTTT. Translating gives CASSEVHALTTGQPQHF.

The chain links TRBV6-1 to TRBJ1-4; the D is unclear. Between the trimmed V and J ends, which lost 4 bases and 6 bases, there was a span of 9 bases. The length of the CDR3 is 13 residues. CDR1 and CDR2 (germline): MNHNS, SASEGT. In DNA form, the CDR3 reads TGTGCCAGCAGTGCCCGACTCGATGAAAAACTGTTTTTT. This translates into CASSARLDEKLFF.

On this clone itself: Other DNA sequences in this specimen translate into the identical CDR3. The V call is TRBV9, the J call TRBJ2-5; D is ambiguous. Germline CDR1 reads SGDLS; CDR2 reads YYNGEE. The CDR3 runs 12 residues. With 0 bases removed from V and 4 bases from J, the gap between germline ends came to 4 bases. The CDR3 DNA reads TGTGCCAGCAGCGTAGATGGAGAGACCCAGTACTTC. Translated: CASSVDGETQYF.

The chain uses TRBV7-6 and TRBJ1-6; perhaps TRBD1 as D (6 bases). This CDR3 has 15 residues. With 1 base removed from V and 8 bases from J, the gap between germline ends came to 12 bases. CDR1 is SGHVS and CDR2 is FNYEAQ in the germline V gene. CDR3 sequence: CASSLDPGGDSPLHF. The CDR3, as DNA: TGTGCCAGCAGCTTAGATCCGGGGGGCGATTCACCCCTCCACTTT.

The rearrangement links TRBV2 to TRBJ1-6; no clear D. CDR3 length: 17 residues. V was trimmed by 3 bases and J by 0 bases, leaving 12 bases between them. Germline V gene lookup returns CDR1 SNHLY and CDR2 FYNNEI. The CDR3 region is CASSDGAMSSYNSPLHF. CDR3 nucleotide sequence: TGTGCCAGCAGTGATGGAGCCATGAGCTCCTATAATTCACCCCTCCACTTT.

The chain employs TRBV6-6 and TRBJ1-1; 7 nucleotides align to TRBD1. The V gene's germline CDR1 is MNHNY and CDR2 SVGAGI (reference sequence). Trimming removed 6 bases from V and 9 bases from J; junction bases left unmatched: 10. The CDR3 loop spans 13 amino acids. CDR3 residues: CASSQNRQGQAFF. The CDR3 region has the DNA TGTGCCAGCAGCCAAAATCGACAGGGCCAAGCTTTCTTT.

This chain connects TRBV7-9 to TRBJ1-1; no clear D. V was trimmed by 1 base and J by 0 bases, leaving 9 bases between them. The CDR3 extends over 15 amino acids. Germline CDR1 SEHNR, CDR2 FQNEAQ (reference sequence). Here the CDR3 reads CASSLGDGLNTEAFF. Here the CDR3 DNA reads TGTGCCAGCAGCTTAGGCGACGGCCTGAACACTGAAGCTTTCTTT. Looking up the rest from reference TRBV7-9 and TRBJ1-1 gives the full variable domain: DTGVSQNPRHKITKRGQNVTFRCDPISEHNRLYWYRQTLGQGPEFLTYFQNEAQLEKSRLLSDRFSAERPKGSFSTLEIQRTEQGDSAMYLCASSLGDGLNTEAFFGQGTRLTVV.

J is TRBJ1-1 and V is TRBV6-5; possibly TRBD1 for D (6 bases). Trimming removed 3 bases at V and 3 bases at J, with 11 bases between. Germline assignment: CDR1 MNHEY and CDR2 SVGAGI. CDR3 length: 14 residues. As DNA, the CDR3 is TGTGCCAGCAGTTATAGGGGGAAAGACACTGAAGCTTTCTTT. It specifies CASSYRGKDTEAFF.

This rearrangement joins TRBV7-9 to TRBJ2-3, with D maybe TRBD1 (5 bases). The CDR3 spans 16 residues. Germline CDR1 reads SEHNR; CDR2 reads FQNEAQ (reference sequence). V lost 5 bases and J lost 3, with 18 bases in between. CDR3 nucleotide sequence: TGTGCCAGCAGCCCCCAGACAGATCTCTTAACAGATACGCAGTATTTT. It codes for CASSPQTDLLTDTQYF.

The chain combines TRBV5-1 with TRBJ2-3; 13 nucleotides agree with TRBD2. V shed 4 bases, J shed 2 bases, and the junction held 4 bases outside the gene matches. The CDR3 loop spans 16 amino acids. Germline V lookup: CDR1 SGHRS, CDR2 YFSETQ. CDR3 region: CASSVGTSGNTDTQYF. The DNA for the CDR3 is TGCGCCAGCAGCGTTGGGACTAGCGGGAACACAGATACGCAGTATTTT.

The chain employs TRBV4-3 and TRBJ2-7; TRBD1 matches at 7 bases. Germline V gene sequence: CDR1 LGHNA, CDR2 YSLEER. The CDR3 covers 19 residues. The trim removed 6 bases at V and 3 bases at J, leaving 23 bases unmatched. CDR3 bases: TGCGCCAGCAGACAAAAACGGCTCGGACAGGTGTTTCGGGGCTACGAGCAGTACTTC. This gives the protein CASRQKRLGQVFRGYEQYF.

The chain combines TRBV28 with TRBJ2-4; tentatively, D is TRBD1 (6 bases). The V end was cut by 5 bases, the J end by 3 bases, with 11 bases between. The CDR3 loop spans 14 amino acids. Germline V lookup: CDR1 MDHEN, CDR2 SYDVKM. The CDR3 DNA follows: TGTGCCAGCAGTGTACAGGGTGGCAAAAACATTCAGTACTTC. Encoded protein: CASSVQGGKNIQYF. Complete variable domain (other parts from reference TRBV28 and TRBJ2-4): DVKVTQSSRYLVKRTGEKVFLECVQDMDHENMFWYRQDPGLGLRLIYFSYDVKMKEKGDIPEGYSVSREKKERFSLILESASTNQTSMYLCASSVQGGKNIQYFGAGTRLSVL.

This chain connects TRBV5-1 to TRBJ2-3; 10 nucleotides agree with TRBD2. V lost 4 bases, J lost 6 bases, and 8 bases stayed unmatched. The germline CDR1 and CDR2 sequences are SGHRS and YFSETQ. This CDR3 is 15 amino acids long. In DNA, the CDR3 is TGCGCCAGCAGCCCCCCTAGCGGGAGAGGCGATACGCAGTATTTT. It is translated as CASSPPSGRGDTQYF.